A single sample is the source of the 6 T cell receptor beta chains below, sequenced in a study of T cell responses to AZD1222 COVID-19 vaccine. Sequencing was performed with immunoSEQ multiplex PCR; in TCRdb, only in-frame clones are kept and a portion is missing. The sample includes 100,000 to 150,000 clones, 70% to 90% seen only once; the top ten take 7.9%. Sequencing was performed on peripheral blood, taken 28 days after the second dose of the MenACWY control vaccine. The origin of the receptors is an adult who received the MenACWY meningococcal vaccine as a control.

This chain uses TRBV2 with TRBJ1-2; TRBD1 agrees at 7 bases. This CDR3 has 14 residues. V shed 4 bases, J shed 3 bases, and the junction held 5 bases outside the gene matches. Germline loops: CDR1 SNHLY, CDR2 FYNNEI. The CDR3 region has the DNA TGTGCCAGCAGTGGGACAGGAGGTCACTATGGCTACACCTTC. Translated: CASSGTGGHYGYTF. The full variable domain, in which reference TRBV2 and TRBJ1-2 provide the parts outside the CDR3, is EPEVTQTPSHQVTQMGQEVILRCVPISNHLYFYWYRQILGQKVEFLVSFYNNEISEKSEIFDDQFSVERPDGSNFTLKIRSTKLEDSAMYFCASSGTGGHYGYTFGSGTRLTVV.

This clone was seen only a few times. The CDR3 protein is CSASDGSGYNEQFF. The CDR3 nucleotides read TGCAGTGCTAGTGACGGGAGCGGGTACAATGAGCAGTTCTTC. V and J are TRBV20-1 and TRBJ2-1, with D possibly TRBD2 on 6 matching bases. V was trimmed by 3 bases and J by 4 bases, leaving 13 bases between them. The CDR3 is 14 amino acids. Germline lookup yields CDR1 DFQATT and CDR2 SNEGSKA (reference sequence).

The CDR3 loop is CASSLVKGSDNYGYTF. The DNA for the CDR3 is TGCGCCAGCAGCTTGGTTAAAGGTTCGGACAACTATGGCTACACCTTC. The V gene is TRBV5-1, the J gene TRBJ1-2; no clear D. V was pared by 0 bases and J by 2 bases, with 14 bases between. In germline, CDR1 is SGHRS, CDR2 YFSETQ. The CDR3 totals 16 residues.

J is TRBJ2-2 and V is TRBV28, with 7 positions matching TRBD1. The CDR3 runs to 17 residues. Germline loops: CDR1 MDHEN, CDR2 SYDVKM. V lost 6 bases to trimming and J lost 1 base; unmatched junction nucleotides: 11. CDR3 nucleotides: TGTGCCAGCAGCCTCTCGACAGGGCCGCTGAACACCGGGGAGCTGTTTTTT. This codes for CASSLSTGPLNTGELFF. Using reference TRBV28 and TRBJ2-2 for the parts outside the CDR3, the full variable domain is DVKVTQSSRYLVKRTGEKVFLECVQDMDHENMFWYRQDPGLGLRLIYFSYDVKMKEKGDIPEGYSVSREKKERFSLILESASTNQTSMYLCASSLSTGPLNTGELFFGEGSRLTVL.

The chain combines TRBV5-1 with TRBJ2-3; a weak D match, TRBD2 (5 bases). V was trimmed by 4 bases and J by 6 bases, leaving 18 bases between them. The germline V gene encodes CDR1 SGHRS and CDR2 YFSETQ. The CDR3 length is 15 residues. CDR3 amino acids: CASSERTGAADTQYF. As DNA, the CDR3 is TGCGCCAGCAGCGAGCGGACCGGCGCCGCCGATACGCAGTATTTT.

This clone came up once. The chain recombines TRBV29-1 with TRBJ2-7; D might be TRBD2 (6 bases). The CDR3 runs 11 residues. V gave up 5 bases and J gave up 6 bases, with 11 bases separating them. Germline values: CDR1 SQVTM, CDR2 ANQGSEA. The CDR3 region is CSVYMGGEQYV. In nucleotides, the CDR3 is TGCAGCGTTTATATGGGGGGCGAGCAGTACGTC.